A single sample gave rise to the 11 T cell receptor beta chains below, sequenced in a study of blood T cell repertoires in COVID-19. Assay: immunoSEQ multiplex PCR; the TCRdb copy retains only in-frame clones and omits some. The sample contains about 26,000 clones, nearly 90% of which appear only once. The sequencing sample was made of peripheral blood. The receptors stem from a man aged 65 to 79 with acute or convalescent COVID-19.

This chain links TRBV4-3 with TRBJ1-1; 7 nucleotides match TRBD1. Germline CDR1 reads LGHNA; CDR2 reads YSLEER. Trimming at V came to 0 bases and at J to 1 base, leaving 2 bases not matched to a gene. The CDR3 consists of 15 residues. The CDR3 nucleotides are TGCGCCAGCAGCCAAGAAAGGGGGCAGAACACTGAAGCTTTCTTT. The encoded protein is CASSQERGQNTEAFF.

CDR3 sequence reads: CASSLGRGSYYEQYF. The DNA of the CDR3 is TGTGCCAGCAGCTTAGGGCGGGGCTCGTACTACGAGCAGTACTTC. V gene TRBV11-2 combines with J gene TRBJ2-7; a possible D gene is TRBD2 (6 bases). Germline-derived CDR1 and CDR2 are SGHAT and FQNNGV. V was clipped by 1 base and J by 3 bases, with 13 bases between them. This CDR3 has 15 amino acids.

The chain has TRBV6-6 and TRBJ1-5; no clear D. In germline, CDR1 is MNHNY, CDR2 SVGAGI (reference sequence). The CDR3 has 13 amino acids. Trimming left V 5 bases short and J 6 bases short, with 11 bases between. The CDR3, as DNA: TGTGCCAGCAGTCGGAGCGTCGGTCAGCCCCAGCATTTT. Translating gives CASSRSVGQPQHF.

The CDR3 protein is CASSYLQETQYF. The CDR3 nucleotides are TGTGCCAGCAGTTACCTCCAAGAGACCCAGTACTTC. The chain is built from TRBV6-2 or TRBV6-3 and TRBJ2-5; D not certain. The CDR3 sequence is 12 residues long. V lost 2 bases and J lost 1, with 2 bases in between. Germline V CDR1 and CDR2: MNHEY, SVGEGT.

V gene TRBV11-2 combines with J gene TRBJ1-1, with D unresolved. The CDR3 is 12 residues long. The germline V and J ends were trimmed by 4 bases and 5 bases, with 8 bases remaining between them. Germline V gene lookup returns CDR1 SGHAT and CDR2 FQNNGV. The CDR3 DNA reads TGTGCCAGCAGCTACGGCGGAACTGAAGCTTTCTTT. Translating it yields CASSYGGTEAFF.

J is TRBJ2-5 and V is TRBV12-3 or TRBV12-4; D gene uncertain. The length of the CDR3 is 13 residues. Deletions cut 5 bases from V and 2 bases from J, with 9 bases between. The chain's CDR3 is CASSPETQETQYF. CDR3 nucleotides: TGTGCCAGCAGTCCGGAGACTCAAGAGACCCAGTACTTC.

The chain uses TRBV3-1 (or the pseudogene TRBV3-2) and TRBJ1-5, with 7 bases matching TRBD1. The germline V gene encodes CDR1 LGHDT and CDR2 YNNKEL (reference sequence). The CDR3 is 14 residues long. Unmatched junction bases numbered 1, after V lost 3 bases and J lost 2 bases. This chain's CDR3 is CASSQGTGNQPQHF. The CDR3 nucleotides are TGTGCCAGCAGCCAGGGGACAGGCAATCAGCCCCAGCATTTT.

J is TRBJ2-2 and V is TRBV5-1, with TRBD1 as a possible D gene (6 bases). V lost 4 bases, J lost 4 bases, and 17 bases lay in between. The germline gives CDR1 SGHRS, CDR2 YFSETQ. The CDR3 covers 16 residues. CDR3 loop: CASSLRGQGSTGELFF. The DNA for the CDR3 is TGCGCCAGCAGCCTCCGGGGCCAGGGGAGCACCGGGGAGCTGTTTTTT.

This chain connects TRBV5-1 to TRBJ1-3, with a weak D call TRBD1 (6 bases). The germline V gene encodes CDR1 SGHRS and CDR2 YFSETQ. The length of the CDR3 is 15 residues. Trimming removed 3 bases from V and 4 bases from J, with 14 bases in between. Written as DNA, the CDR3 is TGCGCCAGCAGCTACTGGGCAGGGGTAGGAAACACCATATATTTT. The encoded protein is CASSYWAGVGNTIYF.

The chain has TRBV2 and TRBJ1-2; the match to TRBD1 covers 8 bases. The CDR3 has 12 amino acids. Germline trimming cut 8 bases from V and 2 bases from J; bases unmatched to any gene: 1. Germline CDR1 is SNHLY and CDR2 is FYNNEI. The CDR3 here is CASGDRNYGYTF. The CDR3 nucleotides are TGTGCCAGCGGGGACAGGAACTATGGCTACACCTTC.

This chain joins TRBV24-1 and TRBJ2-2; 8 bases fit TRBD1. CDR1 KGHDR and CDR2 SFDVKD come from the germline V gene. Trimming cost V 4 bases and J 2 bases; bases outside gene matches: 2. The CDR3 length is 15 residues. The CDR3 loop is CATSEGQVNTGELFF. For the CDR3, the DNA is TGTGCCACCAGTGAGGGACAGGTAAACACCGGGGAGCTGTTTTTT.